This passage covers 2 T cell receptor beta chains from one sample sequenced in a study of shared clonotypes between healthy human individuals. Clones were sequenced by immunoSEQ multiplex PCR, and TCRdb holds only the in-frame ones, with some missing. The sample shows about 700,000 clones, approximately 79% of them seen only once. Sequenced sample: memory CD4+ T cells sorted from blood. Subset meaning: CD45RA-negative fraction. The receptors shown here come from a woman in her 30s in good health.

The chain recombines TRBV7-9 with TRBJ2-7; D is possibly TRBD1 (6 bases). The CDR3 is made up of 11 amino acids. The ends were cut back, 8 bases at V and 6 bases at J, with 11 bases in the middle. CDR1 is SEHNR, CDR2 FQNEAQ, per germline (reference sequence). In nucleotides, the CDR3 is TGTGCCAGCGCCAGGGGAAGCGAGCAGTACTTC. Translated, it gives CASARGSEQYF.

The rearrangement joins TRBV27 to TRBJ2-3, with no clear D. The CDR3 has 14 residues. CDR1 MNHEY and CDR2 SMNVEV come from the germline V gene (reference sequence). The V and J ends lost 2 bases and 3 bases respectively, with 9 bases between them. CDR3 sequence (DNA): TGTGCCAGCAGTTTACAACGGCTGACAGATACGCAGTATTTT. Translation gives CASSLQRLTDTQYF.